These 21 T cell receptor beta chains were all obtained from the same sample, sequenced in a study of T cells in Graves' hyperthyroidism and ophthalmopathy. There were TCR beta CDR3 regions amplified from RNA transcripts. The HTBI primer set was used in a first-round RT-PCR of the TCR CDR3. TCRdb re-called the multiplex PCR reads through MiXCR, storing one row per CDR3 protein. The repertoire holds about 400,000 distinct CDR3 sequences, with roughly 25% as singletons. Sequencing was performed on blood. The receptor source for this set is a middle-aged man with Graves' hyperthyroidism.

In its sample, this clonotype was seen once. This chain joins TRBV5-1 and TRBJ1-1, with a tentative D call TRBD1 (5 bases). The CDR3 is made up of 13 amino acids. The V end lost 0 bases, the J end lost 6 bases, and 9 bases lay between the germline ends. Germline loops: CDR1 SGHRS, CDR2 YFSETQ. In nucleotides, the CDR3 is TGCGCCAGCAGCTTGGTTTCGGGGGCTGAAGCTTTCTTT. Its protein is CASSLVSGAEAFF.

The chain joins TRBV7-3 to TRBJ2-7; the D gene is possibly TRBD2 (6 bases). This CDR3 comprises 15 residues. Germline V lookup: CDR1 SGHTA, CDR2 FQGTGA. The ends were cut back, 5 bases at V and 0 bases at J, with 14 bases in the middle. CDR3 sequence: CASSLRDGSSYEQYF. For the CDR3, the DNA is TGTGCCAGCAGCCTAAGGGACGGGAGCTCCTACGAGCAGTACTTC.

This clonotype was detected many times. The chain is built from TRBV28 and TRBJ1-2; the D is unclear. Germline lookup yields CDR1 MDHEN and CDR2 SYDVKM. Trimming stripped 10 bases from V and 6 bases from J, with 18 bases between. The CDR3 is 13 amino acids. The CDR3 DNA follows: TGTGCCACAACCGGGCCCTGGGGAAATGGCTACACCTTC. Its protein product is CATTGPWGNGYTF.

The rearrangement joins TRBV20-1 to TRBJ2-1; no definite D call. Germline V CDR1 and CDR2: DFQATT, SNEGSKA (reference sequence). There are 15 residues in the CDR3. V was clipped by 1 base and J by 2 bases, with 12 bases between them. This CDR3 is CSARVQWAAYNEQFF. The CDR3 DNA follows: TGCAGTGCTAGAGTTCAGTGGGCCGCCTACAATGAGCAGTTCTTC.

This clonotype has a count of ten or more. The chain employs TRBV20-1 and TRBJ2-1; 9 bases are a match to TRBD2. The V segment lost 2 bases and the J segment 13 bases; nucleotides outside the gene matches: 9. CDR3 size: 13 residues. Germline-derived CDR1 and CDR2 are DFQATT and SNEGSKA (reference sequence). The CDR3 spells CSARRTSERVQFF. The CDR3 DNA follows: TGCAGTGCTAGACGGACTAGCGAGAGGGTACAGTTCTTC.

This clonotype was observed many times. This chain links TRBV11-2 with TRBJ2-7; D is unresolved. Germline values: CDR1 SGHAT, CDR2 FQNNGV. Between the trimmed V and J ends, which lost 0 bases and 2 bases, there was a span of 8 bases. The length of the CDR3 is 14 residues. CDR3 DNA: TGTGCCAGCAGCTTAGAAGTTGGGGCCTACGAGCAGTACTTC. As protein: CASSLEVGAYEQYF.

This clonotype turned up a few times. V and J are TRBV3-1 and TRBJ2-5, with D perhaps being TRBD1 or TRBD2 (6 bases each). This CDR3 has 15 amino acids. Germline V CDR1 and CDR2: LGHDT, YNNKEL (reference sequence). Trimming stripped 1 base from V and 4 bases from J, with 13 bases between. This CDR3 reads CASSQAGGALETQYF. DNA of the CDR3: TGTGCCAGCAGCCAAGCCGGGGGCGCATTAGAGACCCAGTACTTC.

The chain employs TRBV20-1 and TRBJ2-1; 9 bases match TRBD2. Trimming removed 6 bases from V and 2 bases from J; junction bases left unmatched: 14. Germline CDR1 reads DFQATT; CDR2 reads SNEGSKA (reference sequence). The CDR3 totals 17 residues. The CDR3 protein is CSASLAGLEGPYNEQFF. In nucleotides, the CDR3 is TGCAGTGCCTCACTAGCGGGCCTCGAGGGGCCCTACAATGAGCAGTTCTTC.

This chain joins TRBV24-1 and TRBJ1-2; weak D call: TRBD1 (6 bases). V was shortened by 6 bases and J by 4 bases, with 11 bases between the two germline ends. Looked up from germline, CDR1 is KGHDR and CDR2 is SFDVKD. The CDR3 spans 13 residues. CDR3 sequence reads: CATSRGESYGYTF. In DNA form, the CDR3 reads TGTGCCACCAGTAGGGGGGAGAGCTATGGCTACACCTTC.

J is TRBJ2-2 and V is TRBV7-8; a weak D match, TRBD1 (5 bases). CDR1 SGHVS and CDR2 FQNEAQ come from the germline V gene. The CDR3 totals 18 residues. V lost 4 bases and J 0 bases, leaving 18 bases between the germline ends. As DNA, the CDR3 is TGTGCCAGCAGCTCCAGGCCCAGGGCCCAAGCGAACACCGGGGAGCTGTTTTTT. This gives the protein CASSSRPRAQANTGELFF.

This clonotype was counted at least ten times. The chain uses TRBV30 and TRBJ2-1, with 10 bases lining up with TRBD2. The V gene end was trimmed by 4 bases and the J gene end by 4 bases; junction bases not matched to a gene: 4. CDR1 and CDR2 (germline): GTSNPN, SVGIG (reference sequence). CDR3 length equals 14 residues. The CDR3 loop is CAWMSGRGYNEQFF. DNA for the CDR3: TGTGCCTGGATGAGCGGGAGGGGGTACAATGAGCAGTTCTTC.

This clonotype came up a few times. The rearrangement joins TRBV18 to TRBJ2-4; D not certain. Germline CDR1 is KGHSH and CDR2 is LQKENI. The CDR3 runs 17 residues. V was shortened by 2 bases and J by 0 bases, with 14 bases between the two germline ends. Here the CDR3 DNA reads TGTGCCAGCTCACCATCGGGTGGCTCTCTAGCCAAAAACATTCAGTACTTC. Its protein is CASSPSGGSLAKNIQYF. Drawing the rest from reference TRBV18 and TRBJ2-4, the complete variable domain is NAGVMQNPRHLVRRRGQEARLRCSPMKGHSHVYWYRQLPEEGLKFMVYLQKENIIDESGMPKERFSAEFPKEGPSILRIQQVVRGDSAAYFCASSPSGGSLAKNIQYFGAGTRLSVL.

This clonotype was recorded at least ten times. The CDR3 DNA reads as TGTGCCAGCAGCTTGGGACTAGCGGGCTACACAGATACGCAGTATTTT. This sequence encodes CASSLGLAGYTDTQYF. J is TRBJ2-3 and V is TRBV7-3, with 12 bases that match TRBD2. V was clipped by 3 bases and J by 2 bases; unmatched bases: 3. From germline, CDR1 is SGHTA and CDR2 FQGTGA. CDR3 length: 16 residues.

This chain joins TRBV2 and TRBJ1-5; 10 bases agree with TRBD1. Germline values: CDR1 SNHLY, CDR2 FYNNEI. The CDR3 has 15 residues. Trimming took 4 bases from V and 9 from J; bases not matched to a gene: 9. The CDR3 protein is CASSGPGTGVGPQHF. DNA of the CDR3: TGTGCCAGCAGTGGGCCCGGGACAGGGGTTGGGCCCCAGCATTTT.

The chain employs TRBV6-6 and TRBJ1-6; perhaps TRBD1 as D (6 bases). Trimming left V 0 bases short and J 7 bases short, with 13 bases between. The CDR3 extends over 16 amino acids. Germline loops: CDR1 MNHNY, CDR2 SVGAGI (reference sequence). This CDR3 is CASSYSSGARNSPLHF. The CDR3 DNA reads TGTGCCAGCAGTTACTCGTCGGGGGCACGAAATTCACCCCTCCACTTT.

V usage is TRBV27 and J usage is TRBJ2-2; 11 bases fit TRBD2. V was pared by 4 bases and J by 4 bases, with 5 bases of the junction left unmatched. CDR1 and CDR2 (germline): MNHEY, SMNVEV (reference sequence). The CDR3 sequence is 16 residues long. CDR3 sequence reads: CASSSPGLAVTGELFF. The CDR3 coding sequence is TGTGCCAGCAGTTCCCCGGGACTAGCGGTCACCGGGGAGCTGTTTTTT.

This clonotype was recorded many times. The chain joins TRBV20-1 to TRBJ2-2; 10 bases map to TRBD2. The CDR3 contains 14 residues. Looked up from germline, CDR1 is DFQATT and CDR2 is SNEGSKA (reference sequence). The trim removed 5 bases at V and 3 bases at J, leaving 3 bases unmatched. CDR3 amino acids: CSAPTSGYTGELFF. CDR3 DNA sequence: TGCAGTGCTCCGACTAGCGGGTACACCGGGGAGCTGTTTTTT.

This rearrangement joins TRBV28 to TRBJ1-2; TRBD1 is a possible D gene (5 bases). From germline, CDR1 is MDHEN and CDR2 SYDVKM. The CDR3 is made up of 15 amino acids. Trimming removed 1 base at V and 8 bases at J, with 17 bases between. CDR3 sequence: CASSLFSGQGGGYTF. The CDR3, as DNA: TGTGCCAGCAGTTTATTCTCCGGTCAGGGAGGGGGCTACACCTTC.

The sample holds a few counts of this clonotype. The chain couples TRBV20-1 to TRBJ2-1; perhaps TRBD2 as D (5 bases). Germline CDR1 and CDR2: DFQATT and SNEGSKA (reference sequence). This CDR3 comprises 14 residues. V gave up 1 base and J gave up 3 bases, with 10 bases separating them. CDR3 DNA: TGCAGTGCTAGAGCCGGACTTGGCTACAATGAGCAGTTCTTC. Its translation: CSARAGLGYNEQFF.

This clonotype showed up just a few times. The chain employs TRBV7-9 and TRBJ2-1, with TRBD2 matching 12 bases. CDR3 length: 15 amino acids. Germline CDR1 SEHNR, CDR2 FQNEAQ (reference sequence). The V and J ends lost 6 bases and 6 bases, in that order; junction bases with no gene match: 6. The CDR3 sequence is CASSFTSGRTNEQFF. For the CDR3, the DNA is TGTGCCAGCAGTTTTACTAGCGGGAGGACCAATGAGCAGTTCTTC.

The chain couples TRBV9 to TRBJ2-5; 8 bases are shared with TRBD1. CDR3 length: 14 residues. J lost 6 bases, V lost 4 bases, and 8 bases had no gene match. The germline gives CDR1 SGDLS, CDR2 YYNGEE. DNA of the CDR3: TGTGCCAGCAGCTCCCCAGGGGGCTCGAAGACCCAGTACTTC. It encodes CASSSPGGSKTQYF.